This T cell receptor beta chain was sequenced in a study of T cells in Graves' hyperthyroidism and ophthalmopathy. Study in general: Staff took peripheral blood when the initial diagnosis was made, before any treatment began.

Among ophthalmopathy patients, the Clinical Activity Score reached at least 3, the NOSPECS grade reached at least 4, and duration remained under 3 months. Germline V gene data show CDR1 as LGHNA and CDR2 as YSLEER. The CDR3 contains 16 residues. V lost 0 bases and J lost 7; bases outside the gene matches: 4. RNA transcripts gave rise to amplified TCR beta CDR3 regions. During a first-round RT-PCR of the TCR CDR3, the HTBI primer set was used. TCRdb analysed the multiplex PCR reads with MiXCR anew, one entry per CDR3 protein. The sample consists of hundreds of thousands of distinct CDR3 sequences, about 17% of them appearing once. This clonotype was detected only a few times.

The sample was blood. This sequence was found in an older woman with Graves' ophthalmopathy. This chain joins TRBV4-3 and TRBJ1-6; 9 bases align to TRBD1. The CDR3 sequence is CASSQEWTGVNSPLHF. The DNA of the CDR3 is TGCGCCAGCAGCCAAGAATGGACAGGGGTGAATTCACCCCTCCACTTT.